These 22 T cell receptor beta chains originate from one sample sequenced in a study of blood T cell repertoires in COVID-19. Produced via immunoSEQ multiplex PCR; TCRdb's table is partial and in-frame only. Of nearly 15,000 clones in the sample, around 77% were seen once. Sequenced sample: peripheral blood. The receptors stem from a human donor in a cohort sampled during active COVID-19.

The gene calls are TRBV7-9 and TRBJ2-3, with 13 positions matching TRBD2. With 4 bases clipped from V and 1 base from J, the junction kept 11 bases outside the gene matches. Germline V gene lookup returns CDR1 SEHNR and CDR2 FQNEAQ (reference sequence). The CDR3 contains 19 residues. The CDR3 region has the DNA TGTGCCAGCAGCTCGCGTGTTGGACTAGCGGGAGCTGGCACAGATACGCAGTATTTT. Its protein is CASSSRVGLAGAGTDTQYF.

The V gene is TRBV24-1, the J gene TRBJ1-4, with D unresolved. Germline CDR1 reads KGHDR; CDR2 reads SFDVKD. Trimming took off 3 bases at V and 0 bases at J, with 22 bases between the two ends. The CDR3 is 20 residues long. CDR3 sequence (DNA): TGTGCCACCAGTGATCCGAAACTGCAGGCAGCATCCACAACTAATGAAAAACTGTTTTTT. Translating it yields CATSDPKLQAASTTNEKLFF.

The gene calls are TRBV19 and TRBJ2-5; maybe TRBD1 (6 bases). With 4 bases removed from V and 7 bases from J, the gap between germline ends came to 10 bases. The CDR3 length is 12 residues. Germline lookup yields CDR1 LNHDA and CDR2 SQIVND (reference sequence). The CDR3 coding sequence is TGTGCCAGTAGTACTAGCAGGGGGACCCAGTACTTC. Protein: CASSTSRGTQYF.

The DNA for the CDR3 is TGCGCCAGCAGCTTGGGACAGGGCCTTACCGGGGAGCTGTTTTTT. It yields the protein CASSLGQGLTGELFF. V usage is TRBV5-1 and J usage is TRBJ2-2, with TRBD1 matching 7 bases. Germline values: CDR1 SGHRS, CDR2 YFSETQ. J lost 5 bases, V lost 0 bases, and 4 bases had no gene match. The CDR3 contains 15 residues.

The chain employs TRBV9 and TRBJ2-3; the match to TRBD2 covers 11 bases. The CDR3 is 16 amino acids. After removal of 0 bases from V and 5 bases from J, the junction contained 5 bases not matched to a gene. In germline, CDR1 is SGDLS, CDR2 YYNGEE. CDR3 region: CASSVGTSGSGDTQYF. The CDR3 region has the DNA TGTGCCAGCAGCGTAGGAACTAGCGGGAGCGGAGATACGCAGTATTTT.

The J gene is TRBJ2-7, the V gene TRBV11-2; D is unclear. The CDR3 sequence is 12 residues long. CDR1 is SGHAT, CDR2 FQNNGV, per germline. The V end was cut by 4 bases, the J end by 9 bases, with 13 bases between. The CDR3 spells CASSSPLWRQYF. The CDR3 DNA is TGTGCCAGCAGCTCCCCCCTTTGGAGGCAGTACTTC. The full variable domain, its missing parts supplied by reference TRBV11-2 and TRBJ2-7, is EAGVAQSPRYKIIEKRQSVAFWCNPISGHATLYWYQQILGQGPKLLIQFQNNGVVDDSQLPKDRFSAERLKGVDSTLKIQPAKLEDSAVYLCASSSPLWRQYFGPGTRLTVT.

This clone was counted once. The chain carries TRBV28 and TRBJ2-1; TRBD2 matches at 8 bases. The CDR3 is made up of 18 amino acids. V gave up 3 bases and J gave up 2 bases; unmatched junction bases: 12. Germline V gene data show CDR1 as MDHEN and CDR2 as SYDVKM. CDR3 DNA: TGTGCCAGCAGTTTCCCCCGAAGCGGGAGTATAACCTACAATGAGCAGTTCTTC. It encodes CASSFPRSGSITYNEQFF. Supplemented by reference TRBV28 and TRBJ2-1, the full variable domain reads DVKVTQSSRYLVKRTGEKVFLECVQDMDHENMFWYRQDPGLGLRLIYFSYDVKMKEKGDIPEGYSVSREKKERFSLILESASTNQTSMYLCASSFPRSGSITYNEQFFGPGTRLTVL.

This clone was counted a few times. This rearrangement joins TRBV28 to TRBJ1-1, with TRBD1 identical over 7 bases. CDR1 and CDR2 from the germline V gene are MDHEN and SYDVKM. The CDR3 has 13 amino acids. Trimming at V came to 8 bases and at J to 1 base, leaving 4 bases not matched to a gene. CDR3 in DNA: TGTGCCAGCTCCCGGGACAGGAACACTGAAGCTTTCTTT. Amino acid sequence: CASSRDRNTEAFF.

The V call is TRBV3-1 (or the pseudogene TRBV3-2), the J call TRBJ2-5, with D possibly being TRBD1 (7 bases). CDR3 length equals 13 residues. The ends were cut back, 6 bases at V and 2 bases at J, with 10 bases in the middle. Germline V lookup: CDR1 LGHDT, CDR2 YNNKEL (reference sequence). Written as DNA, the CDR3 is TGTGCCAGCAGGCGGGACAGACAAGAGACCCAGTACTTC. Protein sequence: CASRRDRQETQYF.

The chain combines TRBV6-1 with TRBJ2-1; the match to TRBD1 covers 11 bases. Trimming removed 0 bases from V and 8 bases from J; junction bases left unmatched: 9. The CDR3 sequence is 17 residues long. From germline, CDR1 is MNHNS and CDR2 SASEGT. The CDR3 DNA sequence: TGTGCCAGCAGTGAAGCAATTGGGACAGGGGGTAGGGATGAGCAGTTCTTC. It translates to CASSEAIGTGGRDEQFF.

V is TRBV7-9 and J is TRBJ2-7; 8 bases agree with TRBD1. With 4 bases clipped from V and 2 bases from J, the junction kept 4 bases outside the gene matches. The CDR3 extends over 14 amino acids. Germline V gene lookup returns CDR1 SEHNR and CDR2 FQNEAQ (reference sequence). CDR3 amino acids: CASSWTGQPYEQYF. The CDR3 DNA reads TGTGCCAGCAGCTGGACAGGGCAACCCTACGAGCAGTACTTC.

This chain uses TRBV15 with TRBJ2-2, with 9 bases fitting TRBD1. The CDR3 sequence is 15 residues long. Germline CDR1 LNHNV, CDR2 YYDKDF (reference sequence). V lost 3 bases and J lost 7; bases outside the gene matches: 6. CDR3 region: CATSSWTGEDGELFF. Here the CDR3 DNA reads TGTGCCACCAGCAGTTGGACAGGGGAGGACGGGGAGCTGTTTTTT. Together with reference TRBV15 and TRBJ2-2, the CDR3 gives the full variable domain: DAMVIQNPRYQVTQFGKPVTLSCSQTLNHNVMYWYQQKSSQAPKLLFHYYDKDFNNEADTPDNFQSRRPNTSFCFLDIRSPGLGDTAMYLCATSSWTGEDGELFFGEGSRLTVL.

V and J are TRBV7-6 and TRBJ2-3; the match to TRBD1 covers 8 bases. Losses at the gene ends were 5 bases for V and 2 bases for J; bases not matched to a gene: 9. The germline gives CDR1 SGHVS, CDR2 FNYEAQ. The CDR3 is made up of 16 amino acids. CDR3 loop: CASSRGRGQVTDTQYF. The CDR3 region has the DNA TGTGCCAGCAGCCGAGGGCGGGGACAGGTCACAGATACGCAGTATTTT. Full variable domain (outside the CDR3, taken from reference TRBV7-6 and TRBJ2-3): GAGVSQSPRYKVTKRGQDVALRCDPISGHVSLYWYRQALGQGPEFLTYFNYEAQQDKSGLPNDRFSAERPEGSISTLTIQRTEQRDSAMYRCASSRGRGQVTDTQYFGPGTRLTVL.

The chain recombines TRBV28 with TRBJ1-6; no firm D call. Germline assignment: CDR1 MDHEN and CDR2 SYDVKM. V was pared by 6 bases and J by 7 bases, with 16 bases between. The CDR3 loop spans 15 amino acids. DNA for the CDR3: TGTGCCAGCAGCCACCCCGTGGGAGGCAATTCACCCCTCCACTTT. Amino acid sequence: CASSHPVGGNSPLHF.

The chain joins TRBV19 to TRBJ1-3; D is ambiguous. The CDR3 has 16 amino acids. V lost 4 bases to trimming and J lost 0 bases, with 13 bases between them. Germline lookup yields CDR1 LNHDA and CDR2 SQIVND (reference sequence). CDR3 in amino acids: CASSTLRRSSGNTIYF. CDR3 DNA: TGTGCCAGTAGTACCCTCCGCCGGAGCTCTGGAAACACCATATATTTT.

The genes are TRBV6-5 and TRBJ2-7; maybe TRBD1 (6 bases). V was cut by 5 bases and J by 2 bases, with 13 bases left in between. The length of the CDR3 is 14 residues. From germline, CDR1 is MNHEY and CDR2 SVGAGI. Here the CDR3 reads CASSLTGTTYEQYF. The CDR3, as DNA: TGTGCCAGCAGTCTGACCGGGACAACCTACGAGCAGTACTTC.

The V call is TRBV6-2 or TRBV6-3, the J call TRBJ2-3, with D hard to call. This CDR3 comprises 12 residues. Germline V lookup: CDR1 MNHEY, CDR2 SVGEGT. The V gene lost 6 bases and the J gene lost 5 bases, with 9 bases spanning the gap. The CDR3 DNA reads as TGTGCCAGCAGCCCCATCGGAGATACGCAGTATTTT. This gives the protein CASSPIGDTQYF.

This clone was seen a handful of times. The rearrangement links TRBV28 to TRBJ1-4; D call uncertain. The germline CDR1 and CDR2 sequences are MDHEN and SYDVKM. The V gene lost 6 bases and the J gene lost 8 bases, with 16 bases spanning the gap. The CDR3 is 14 amino acids. This CDR3 is CASSPGREYEKLFF. The CDR3, as DNA: TGTGCCAGCAGCCCCGGGAGGGAGTACGAAAAACTGTTTTTT. The whole variable domain, filled in from reference TRBV28 and TRBJ1-4, reads DVKVTQSSRYLVKRTGEKVFLECVQDMDHENMFWYRQDPGLGLRLIYFSYDVKMKEKGDIPEGYSVSREKKERFSLILESASTNQTSMYLCASSPGREYEKLFFGSGTQLSVL.

The chain's CDR3 is CASSYGLGTGELFF. Written as DNA, the CDR3 is TGTGCCAGCAGTTACGGACTGGGAACCGGGGAGCTGTTTTTT. The V gene is TRBV6-5, the J gene TRBJ2-2, with D maybe TRBD2 (5 bases). This CDR3 is built from 14 residues. Per the germline V gene, CDR1 is MNHEY and CDR2 is SVGAGI. The V and J ends lost 2 bases and 5 bases respectively, with 9 bases between them.

The chain links TRBV28 to TRBJ1-2, with a tentative D call TRBD1 (6 bases). Trimming stripped 5 bases from V and 4 bases from J, with 14 bases between. Germline values: CDR1 MDHEN, CDR2 SYDVKM. The CDR3 totals 14 residues. CDR3 nucleotides: TGTGCCAGCAGTGAACAGGGTGGGACCTATGGCTACACCTTC. It translates to CASSEQGGTYGYTF.

The gene calls are TRBV5-4 and TRBJ2-5; 10 bases are a match to TRBD2. The germline CDR1 and CDR2 sequences are SGHNT and YYREEE (reference sequence). Unmatched junction bases numbered 6, after V lost 4 bases and J lost 3 bases. The CDR3 is 15 residues long. For the CDR3, the DNA is TGTGCCAGCAGCACCCGACTAGCGGGTAAAGAGACCCAGTACTTC. This translates into CASSTRLAGKETQYF.

The V and J genes are TRBV10-3 and TRBJ2-1, with 13 bases matching TRBD2. This CDR3 is built from 16 residues. The V segment lost 9 bases and the J segment 6 bases; nucleotides outside the gene matches: 11. Looked up from germline, CDR1 is ENHRY and CDR2 is SYGVKD. CDR3 coding DNA: TGTGCCATACTTGGGACTAGCGGGACAGATTCCAATGAGCAGTTCTTC. This codes for CAILGTSGTDSNEQFF.